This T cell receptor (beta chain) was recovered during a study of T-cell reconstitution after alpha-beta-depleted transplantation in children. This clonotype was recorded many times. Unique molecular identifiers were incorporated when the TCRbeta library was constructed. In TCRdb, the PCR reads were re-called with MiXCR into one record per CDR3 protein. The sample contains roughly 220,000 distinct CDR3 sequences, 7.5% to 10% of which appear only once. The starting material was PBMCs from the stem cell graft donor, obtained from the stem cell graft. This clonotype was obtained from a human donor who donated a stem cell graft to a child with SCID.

The CDR3 sequence is CASSLGSLPASTDTQYF. DNA for the CDR3: TGCGCCAGCAGCTTGGGATCTCTCCCAGCCTCCACAGATACGCAGTATTTT. The genes are TRBV5-1 and TRBJ2-3, with D uncertain. Germline assignment: CDR1 SGHRS and CDR2 YFSETQ. V shed 0 bases and J shed 2 bases, with 16 bases lying between them. The CDR3 extends over 17 amino acids.